Each of the 21 T cell receptor beta chains below was sequenced from the same sample in a study of Ad26.COV2.S vaccination and SARS-CoV-2 variants. Sample treatment: approximately 18 received Ad26.COV2.S at low or high dose, single or two shots; roughly five received placebo; per-sample allocation not given. Sample collection was performed on day 63 after the first vaccine or placebo injection. Here immunoSEQ multiplex PCR was the method, and the copy in TCRdb shows in-frame clones only, minus some. The sample consists of around 450,000 clones, 90% of them appearing once. The sample in question was peripheral blood, obtained in a trial of Ad26.COV2.S vaccine versus placebo. Source of these receptors: a person aged 18-65 years who received the Ad26.COV2.S COVID-19 vaccine or a placebo.

The chain has TRBV7-9 and TRBJ2-5; tentative D call: TRBD2 (5 bases). The V end lost 0 bases, the J end lost 3 bases, and 8 bases lay between the germline ends. The CDR3 runs 14 residues. The germline CDR1 and CDR2 sequences are SEHNR and FQNEAQ (reference sequence). CDR3 sequence: CASSLARREETQYF. CDR3 nucleotide sequence: TGTGCCAGCAGCTTAGCTCGGCGGGAAGAGACCCAGTACTTC.

The rearrangement uses TRBV28 and TRBJ1-2; D may be TRBD1 (6 bases). CDR3 length: 19 residues. Deletions cut 4 bases from V and 4 bases from J, with 28 bases between. Germline V CDR1 and CDR2: MDHEN, SYDVKM. The CDR3 reads CASSSYRVDLVNPGYGYTF. The CDR3 DNA reads as TGTGCCAGCAGTTCGTACAGGGTTGATCTTGTAAATCCTGGCTATGGCTACACCTTC.

The gene calls are TRBV28 and TRBJ1-2; D call uncertain. Trimming removed 2 bases at V and 4 bases at J, with 11 bases between. This CDR3 contains 14 residues. CDR1 and CDR2 (germline): MDHEN, SYDVKM. CDR3 region: CASSLRQLSYGYTF. The CDR3 DNA reads TGTGCCAGCAGTTTACGGCAGCTTTCCTATGGCTACACCTTC.

The genes are TRBV5-1 and TRBJ2-1; D possibly uses TRBD1 or TRBD2 (5 bases each). Trimming stripped 8 bases from V and 5 bases from J, with 17 bases between. The CDR3 spans 14 residues. Germline lookup yields CDR1 SGHRS and CDR2 YFSETQ. The CDR3 DNA reads as TGCGCCAGTAAAGGGACCCAAGATCACAATGAGCAGTTCTTC. This encodes CASKGTQDHNEQFF.

V gene TRBV14 combines with J gene TRBJ2-7, with D possibly being TRBD1 or TRBD2 (5 bases each). Germline CDR1 is SGHDN and CDR2 is FVKESK. The CDR3 length is 15 residues. Trimming left V 2 bases short and J 4 bases short, with 15 bases between. For the CDR3, the DNA is TGTGCCAGCAGCCAACGAGAGGGTAGACAGTACGAGCAGTACTTC. This encodes CASSQREGRQYEQYF.

The chain recombines TRBV2 with TRBJ1-1; TRBD1 agrees at 8 bases. The germline V gene encodes CDR1 SNHLY and CDR2 FYNNEI. V lost 8 bases and J lost 0; bases outside the gene matches: 29. The CDR3 spans 22 residues. The CDR3 nucleotides read TGTGCCAGCGGGGAACCAGGGGAGGACAGGGACTTTCGCGTACCGGTGAACACTGAAGCTTTCTTT. This translates into CASGEPGEDRDFRVPVNTEAFF.

This clone came up a few times. For the CDR3, the DNA is TGTGCCAGCAGAAGGACGGGACAGGGGAGCAAGGAGCAGTACTTC. Translating it yields CASRRTGQGSKEQYF. V and J are TRBV27 and TRBJ2-7; 10 bases are a match to TRBD1. The CDR3 is made up of 15 amino acids. J gave up 7 bases and V 6 bases, and 12 bases lay outside the gene matches. CDR1 is MNHEY, CDR2 SMNVEV, per germline (reference sequence).

In its sample, this clone was seen once. The V call is TRBV28, the J call TRBJ2-2, with 9 bases fitting TRBD1. The CDR3 extends over 16 amino acids. Germline V lookup: CDR1 MDHEN, CDR2 SYDVKM. V shed 6 bases, J shed 8 bases, and the junction held 13 bases outside the gene matches. Here the CDR3 reads CASSLLTGGIIGELFF. The CDR3 DNA sequence: TGTGCCAGCAGCCTTCTGACAGGGGGAATTATTGGGGAGCTGTTTTTT.

The chain links TRBV5-1 to TRBJ1-2, with D maybe TRBD1 (5 bases). The V and J ends lost 4 bases and 0 bases respectively, with 10 bases between them. The CDR3 consists of 14 residues. CDR1 and CDR2 from the germline V gene are SGHRS and YFSETQ. CDR3 region: CASSIRGTNYGYTF. In DNA form, the CDR3 reads TGCGCCAGCAGCATTCGGGGGACTAACTATGGCTACACCTTC.

V and J are TRBV28 and TRBJ1-2, with a weak D call TRBD1 (5 bases). Germline values: CDR1 MDHEN, CDR2 SYDVKM. The CDR3 has 15 amino acids. V lost 4 bases to trimming and J lost 8 bases, with 20 bases between them. The CDR3 protein is CASSSPPGGSDGYTF. CDR3 DNA sequence: TGTGCCAGCAGTTCCCCTCCGGGGGGGTCAGACGGCTACACCTTC.

The chain uses TRBV3-1 (or the pseudogene TRBV3-2) and TRBJ2-3; D gene ambiguous. With 0 bases removed from V and 6 bases from J, the gap between germline ends came to 19 bases. The CDR3 totals 17 residues. Germline loops: CDR1 LGHDT, CDR2 YNNKEL (reference sequence). This CDR3 reads CASSQEGPSVHADTQYF. The CDR3 coding sequence is TGTGCCAGCAGCCAAGAGGGCCCTTCCGTGCATGCGGATACGCAGTATTTT.

The V gene is TRBV4-2, the J gene TRBJ2-1; D is unclear. The V gene lost 0 bases and the J gene lost 8 bases, with 17 bases spanning the gap. The CDR3 consists of 16 residues. Germline-derived CDR1 and CDR2 are LGHNA and YNFKEQ. CDR3 region: CASSQDSDTSLDEQFF. Written as DNA, the CDR3 is TGTGCCAGCAGCCAAGATTCGGATACGAGTCTCGATGAGCAGTTCTTC.

J is TRBJ1-4 and V is TRBV4-3; maybe TRBD1 (6 bases). Germline loops: CDR1 LGHNA, CDR2 YSLEER. This CDR3 has 15 amino acids. V was cut by 4 bases and J by 7 bases, with 16 bases left in between. The chain's CDR3 is CASSPSGVEAEKLFF. The CDR3 DNA reads TGCGCCAGCAGCCCCTCAGGGGTGGAGGCTGAAAAACTGTTTTTT.

The V gene is TRBV19, the J gene TRBJ1-2; D call uncertain. Germline CDR1 LNHDA, CDR2 SQIVND (reference sequence). V shed 5 bases and J shed 7 bases, with 17 bases lying between them. CDR3 length equals 14 residues. Here the CDR3 DNA reads TGTGCCAGTAGTGCCCTCTCTGGGAGGTCTGGCTACACCTTC. Translating gives CASSALSGRSGYTF.

The chain is built from TRBV19 and TRBJ1-4, with 7 bases fitting TRBD1. Per the germline V gene, CDR1 is LNHDA and CDR2 is SQIVND (reference sequence). The ends lost 4 bases at V and 3 bases at J; junction bases unmatched: 5. The CDR3 sequence is 15 residues long. CDR3 region: CASSRRDSPNEKLFF. The CDR3 DNA sequence: TGTGCCAGTAGTAGGCGGGACAGCCCTAATGAAAAACTGTTTTTT.

The V and J genes are TRBV29-1 and TRBJ2-2, with D unclear. V was shortened by 5 bases and J by 3 bases, with 7 bases between the two germline ends. The germline V gene has CDR1 SQVTM and CDR2 ANQGSEA. This CDR3 is 12 amino acids long. CDR3 sequence (DNA): TGCAGCGTTCGGATACACACCGGGGAGCTGTTTTTT. This sequence encodes CSVRIHTGELFF.

The V and J genes are TRBV28 and TRBJ1-5, with TRBD1 as a possible D gene (5 bases). Trimming took 5 bases from V and 10 from J, leaving 15 bases between them. The CDR3 contains 13 residues. Germline V gives CDR1 MDHEN, CDR2 SYDVKM. In DNA form, the CDR3 reads TGTGCCAGCAGTATACAGGTTGGCCAACCCCAGCATTTT. Its protein product is CASSIQVGQPQHF.

This chain joins TRBV4-1 and TRBJ2-7; tentative D call: TRBD1 (5 bases). Trimming took 5 bases from V and 2 from J, leaving 13 bases between them. Germline values: CDR1 MGHRA, CDR2 YSYEKL. CDR3 length: 14 amino acids. The CDR3 DNA is TGCGCCAGCAGCAAAGGGGCAGGGCCCTACGAGCAGTACTTC. Amino acid sequence: CASSKGAGPYEQYF.

V gene TRBV11-1 combines with J gene TRBJ2-3, with D perhaps TRBD1 (6 bases). The CDR3 contains 16 residues. The germline V and J ends were trimmed by 5 bases and 4 bases, with 19 bases remaining between them. The germline CDR1 and CDR2 sequences are SGHAT and FQDESV (reference sequence). In nucleotides, the CDR3 is TGTGCCAGCAGCCCGGCGGACACAGGGATACCAGATACGCAGTATTTT. This codes for CASSPADTGIPDTQYF.

This chain links TRBV28 with TRBJ2-5; TRBD1 matches 9 bases. This CDR3 comprises 16 residues. From germline, CDR1 is MDHEN and CDR2 SYDVKM. V lost 6 bases, J lost 3 bases, and 11 bases stayed unmatched. CDR3 DNA sequence: TGTGCCAGCAGCCGTGCGAACCGGGACAGGGAAGAGACCCAGTACTTC. Amino acid sequence: CASSRANRDREETQYF.

The chain uses TRBV2 and TRBJ2-1; no clear D. Germline V gene sequence: CDR1 SNHLY, CDR2 FYNNEI. Trimming pared 6 bases from V and 12 bases from J, leaving 15 bases between. This CDR3 is built from 12 residues. CDR3 DNA: TGTGCCAGCAGGGGTGACCCCCCGGGGCAGTTCTTC. Its translation is CASRGDPPGQFF.